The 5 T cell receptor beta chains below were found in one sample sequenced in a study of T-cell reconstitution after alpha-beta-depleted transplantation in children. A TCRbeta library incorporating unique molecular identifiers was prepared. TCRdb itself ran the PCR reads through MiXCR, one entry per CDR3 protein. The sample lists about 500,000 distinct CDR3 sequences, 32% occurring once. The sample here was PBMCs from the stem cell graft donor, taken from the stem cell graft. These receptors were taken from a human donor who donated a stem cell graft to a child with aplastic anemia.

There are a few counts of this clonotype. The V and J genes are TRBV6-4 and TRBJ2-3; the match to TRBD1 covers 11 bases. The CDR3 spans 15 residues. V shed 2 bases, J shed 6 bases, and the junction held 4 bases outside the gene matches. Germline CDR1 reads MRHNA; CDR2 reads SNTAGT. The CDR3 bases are TGTGCCAGCAGTGACGGGACAGGGGGTCTGGATACGCAGTATTTT. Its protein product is CASSDGTGGLDTQYF.

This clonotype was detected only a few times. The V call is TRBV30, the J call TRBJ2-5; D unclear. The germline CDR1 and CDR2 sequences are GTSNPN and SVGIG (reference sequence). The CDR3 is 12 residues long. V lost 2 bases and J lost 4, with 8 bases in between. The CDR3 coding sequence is TGTGCCTGGAGTTCTGTGGGAGAGACCCAGTACTTC. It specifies CAWSSVGETQYF.

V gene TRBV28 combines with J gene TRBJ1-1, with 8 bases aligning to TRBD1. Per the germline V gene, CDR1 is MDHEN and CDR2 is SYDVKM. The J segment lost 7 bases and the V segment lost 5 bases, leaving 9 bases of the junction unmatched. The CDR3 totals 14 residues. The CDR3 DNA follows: TGTGCCAGCAGTACACGGACAGGGACGGGTGAAGCTTTCTTT. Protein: CASSTRTGTGEAFF.

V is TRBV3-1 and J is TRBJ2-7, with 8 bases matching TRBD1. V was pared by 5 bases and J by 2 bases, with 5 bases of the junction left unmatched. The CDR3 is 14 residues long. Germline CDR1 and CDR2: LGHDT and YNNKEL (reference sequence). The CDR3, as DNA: TGTGCCAGCAGCGCCAGACAGGGGACCTACGAGCAGTACTTC. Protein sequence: CASSARQGTYEQYF.

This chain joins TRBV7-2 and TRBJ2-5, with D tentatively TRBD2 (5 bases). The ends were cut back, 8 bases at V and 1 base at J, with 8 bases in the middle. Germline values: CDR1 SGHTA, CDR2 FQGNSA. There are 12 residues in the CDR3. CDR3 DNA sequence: TGTGCCAGCGGACTCATCCAAGAGACCCAGTACTTC. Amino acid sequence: CASGLIQETQYF.